The entry below describes one TCR beta chain. Its antigen is unknown. This entry is derived from a study of cytomegalovirus exposure and HLA in healthy donors. The PCR used 60 Vbeta and 13 Jbeta primers. The table came from immunoSEQ multiplex PCR; TCRdb's copy has only in-frame clones and leaves some out. The table lists more than 120,000 clones, around three quarters of them singletons. Whole-study results and caveats: Despite most TCR sequences being rare, some public TCRs occurred in many donors.

The CDR3 has 15 amino acids. The V gene's germline CDR1 is LNHDA and CDR2 SQIVND (reference sequence). V dropped 3 bases and J dropped 0 bases, with 12 bases sitting between them. The chain carries TRBV19 and TRBJ2-7; TRBD1 might be the D (6 bases). This clonotype was obtained from a woman aged 40 to 50 in good health and CMV-seropositive. Sequenced material: PBMCs. The CDR3 coding sequence is TGTGCCAGTAGTATTCACCAGGGGAGCTCCTACGAGCAGTACTTC. This encodes CASSIHQGSSYEQYF.